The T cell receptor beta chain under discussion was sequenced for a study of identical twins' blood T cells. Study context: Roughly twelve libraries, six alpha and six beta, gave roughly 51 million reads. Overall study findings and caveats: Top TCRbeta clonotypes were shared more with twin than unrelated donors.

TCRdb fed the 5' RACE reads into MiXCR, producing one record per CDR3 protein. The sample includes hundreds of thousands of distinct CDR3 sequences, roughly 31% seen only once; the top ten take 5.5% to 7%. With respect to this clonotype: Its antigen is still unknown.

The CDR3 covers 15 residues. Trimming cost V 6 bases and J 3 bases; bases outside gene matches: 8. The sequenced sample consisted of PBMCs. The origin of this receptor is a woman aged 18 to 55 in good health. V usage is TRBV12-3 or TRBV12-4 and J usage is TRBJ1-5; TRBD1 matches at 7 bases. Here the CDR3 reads CASSRDRKTNQPQHF. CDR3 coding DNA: TGTGCCAGCAGCAGGGACAGAAAGACCAATCAGCCCCAGCATTTT.